The subject of this entry is one T cell receptor (beta chain). Its matching antigen is unknown. The data were taken from a study of T cells in Graves' hyperthyroidism and ophthalmopathy. Amplified regions were TCR beta CDR3 sequences from RNA transcripts. With the HTBI primer set, the TCR CDR3 went through a first round of RT-PCR. TCRdb re-analysed the multiplex PCR reads in MiXCR, keeping a single row per CDR3 protein. Here the sample spans around 700,000 distinct CDR3 sequences, approximately 18% being singletons. The study, taken as a whole, reports: Blood also contained most expanded thyroid clonotypes above 0.001.

The blood sample was taken at first hyperthyroidism diagnosis, before any ophthalmopathy symptoms. The sample taken for sequencing was blood. The clonotype originates from a woman aged 45-60 years with Graves' hyperthyroidism that later progressed to Graves' ophthalmopathy.

CDR3 in DNA: TGTGCCTGGGGCAGCCCCACAGATACGCAGTATTTT. Translated: CAWGSPTDTQYF. The chain has TRBV30 and TRBJ2-3; D unresolved. There are 12 residues in the CDR3. Trimming pared 5 bases from V and 2 bases from J, leaving 8 bases between. In germline, CDR1 is GTSNPN, CDR2 SVGIG (reference sequence).